This entry lists 20 T cell receptor beta chains sequenced from one sample in a study of T cell repertoires in ileal Crohn's disease. Documented time point: neoterminal ileum biopsy at postoperative endoscopy, about 6 months after surgery. Measured with immunoSEQ multiplex PCR; TCRdb has only the in-frame clones, and not every one. The top ten hold about 2% of the sample, which has roughly 60,000 clones, about 89% seen once. Material for sequencing was ileal tissue. The receptor set was obtained from an adult with Crohn's disease.

This clone was picked up one time. The chain has TRBV6-4 and TRBJ1-5, with a weak D call TRBD1 (5 bases). V was cut by 3 bases and J by 6 bases, with 6 bases left in between. Germline CDR1 is MRHNA and CDR2 is SNTAGT. The CDR3 is 12 residues long. The CDR3 DNA reads TGTGCCAGCAGTGATGGGGCTCAGCCCCAGCATTTT. Translated, it gives CASSDGAQPQHF.

The chain uses TRBV10-1 and TRBJ1-6; no definite D call. This CDR3 is built from 12 residues. The V and J ends lost 3 bases and 7 bases respectively, with 4 bases between them. From germline, CDR1 is WNHNN and CDR2 SYGVQD (reference sequence). The DNA for the CDR3 is TGCGCCAGCAGTGATCGGAATTCACCCCTCCACTTT. Protein product: CASSDRNSPLHF.

The chain combines TRBV6-6 with TRBJ1-5, with D possibly being TRBD1 (6 bases). V was pared by 6 bases and J by 8 bases, with 14 bases between. CDR3 length: 13 residues. Germline V gene lookup returns CDR1 MNHNY and CDR2 SVGAGI (reference sequence). CDR3 sequence (DNA): TGTGCCAGCAGAAGGACAGTTGCGAAGCCCCAGCATTTT. The encoded protein is CASRRTVAKPQHF.

This chain connects TRBV6-5 to TRBJ2-7, with TRBD1 matching over 7 bases. V lost 4 bases and J lost 0; bases outside the gene matches: 9. CDR1 and CDR2 from the germline V gene are MNHEY and SVGAGI. This CDR3 spans 16 amino acids. The CDR3 sequence is CASSSDRATFSYEQYV. DNA for the CDR3: TGTGCCAGCAGTTCAGACAGGGCAACTTTCTCCTACGAGCAGTACGTC.

This chain links TRBV7-9 with TRBJ1-6; 10 bases agree with TRBD1. V was pared by 4 bases and J by 10 bases, with 13 bases of the junction left unmatched. Germline CDR1 SEHNR, CDR2 FQNEAQ (reference sequence). The CDR3 totals 17 residues. The CDR3 region is CASSSIGTGALESPLHF. CDR3 DNA sequence: TGTGCCAGCAGCTCTATTGGGACAGGGGCGCTCGAATCACCCCTCCACTTT.

The rearrangement joins TRBV9 to TRBJ1-1, with 8 nucleotides matching TRBD1. Trimming cost V 1 base and J 6 bases; bases outside gene matches: 8. CDR3 length: 15 residues. CDR1 SGDLS and CDR2 YYNGEE come from the germline V gene. The CDR3 region has the DNA TGTGCCAGCAGCGTACAAGGACAGGGACTTTCTGAAGCTTTCTTT. As protein: CASSVQGQGLSEAFF. Supplemented by reference TRBV9 and TRBJ1-1, the full variable domain reads DSGVTQTPKHLITATGQRVTLRCSPRSGDLSVYWYQQSLDQGLQFLIQYYNGEERAKGNILERFSAQQFPDLHSELNLSSLELGDSALYFCASSVQGQGLSEAFFGQGTRLTVV.

This chain links TRBV5-4 with TRBJ1-1; D is undetermined. V shed 0 bases and J shed 0 bases, with 3 bases lying between them. The CDR3 length is 13 residues. Per the germline V gene, CDR1 is SGHNT and CDR2 is YYREEE (reference sequence). CDR3 sequence reads: CASSLAVNTEAFF. The DNA for the CDR3 is TGTGCCAGCAGCTTGGCGGTGAACACTGAAGCTTTCTTT.

This sequence joins TRBV5-4 and TRBJ1-4; maybe TRBD1 (6 bases). The CDR3 totals 18 residues. CDR1 and CDR2 (germline): SGHNT, YYREEE (reference sequence). Trimming took off 1 base at V and 0 bases at J, with 16 bases between the two ends. The CDR3, as DNA: TGTGCCAGCAGCTTGACACCACCCCCAGGGGCAACTAATGAAAAACTGTTTTTT. Protein sequence: CASSLTPPPGATNEKLFF.

The chain carries TRBV13 and TRBJ1-2, with D perhaps matching TRBD1 (5 bases). The V gene's germline CDR1 is PRHDT and CDR2 FYEKMQ (reference sequence). The CDR3 has 13 residues. V shed 5 bases and J shed 2 bases, with 9 bases lying between them. In DNA, the CDR3 is TGTGCCAGCAGCACTGACAGAAACTATGGCTACACCTTC. As protein: CASSTDRNYGYTF.

The rearrangement uses TRBV6-1 and TRBJ2-7; TRBD1 is a possible D gene (6 bases). Germline CDR1 and CDR2: MNHNS and SASEGT. Between the trimmed V and J ends, which lost 8 bases and 5 bases, there was a span of 13 bases. CDR3 size: 12 residues. The CDR3 coding sequence is TGTGCCAGCGCTAGGGCAGGGGACGAGCAGTACGTC. Its protein is CASARAGDEQYV.

This chain connects TRBV7-6 to TRBJ1-6; no definite D call. CDR1 and CDR2 (germline): SGHVS, FNYEAQ. V was pared by 1 base and J by 0 bases, with 10 bases between. The CDR3 sequence is 17 residues long. The CDR3 nucleotides are TGTGCCAGCAGCTTAGGGTCCCTCGGCTCCTATAATTCACCCCTCCACTTT. Translating it yields CASSLGSLGSYNSPLHF.

This chain joins TRBV5-1 and TRBJ1-1, with 8 positions matching TRBD1. V was pared by 4 bases and J by 0 bases, with 17 bases of the junction left unmatched. The CDR3 covers 19 residues. Germline lookup yields CDR1 SGHRS and CDR2 YFSETQ. CDR3 bases: TGCGCCAGCAGCATGGTTCGACGGACAGGGTCTCATGTGAACACTGAAGCTTTCTTT. Translation gives CASSMVRRTGSHVNTEAFF.

The genes are TRBV4-1 and TRBJ1-5; D uncertain. The CDR3 extends over 17 amino acids. Per germline, CDR1 MGHRA and CDR2 YSYEKL. V lost 2 bases and J 3 bases, leaving 17 bases between the germline ends. In DNA, the CDR3 is TGCGCCAGCAGCCAAACTGGACTTGACGATAACAATCAGCCCCAGCATTTT. Amino acid sequence: CASSQTGLDDNNQPQHF.

The gene calls are TRBV19 and TRBJ1-2, with TRBD1 as a possible D gene (6 bases). V was cut by 4 bases and J by 8 bases, with 14 bases left in between. This CDR3 is built from 13 residues. CDR1 LNHDA and CDR2 SQIVND come from the germline V gene (reference sequence). The CDR3 region has the DNA TGTGCCAGTAGTAGCTCCAGGGGTGACGGCTACACCTTC. It codes for CASSSSRGDGYTF.

The rearrangement joins TRBV5-6 to TRBJ1-4, with 7 bases that match TRBD1. Germline CDR1 and CDR2: SGHDT and YYEEEE. Trimming took 2 bases from V and 7 from J; bases not matched to a gene: 5. CDR3 length: 14 residues. CDR3 bases: TGTGCCAGCAGCTTTGGACAGGAGAGTGAAAAACTGTTTTTT. This codes for CASSFGQESEKLFF.

This chain joins TRBV14 and TRBJ1-2, with TRBD1 matching over 8 bases. After removal of 3 bases from V and 7 bases from J, the junction contained 10 bases not matched to a gene. Germline V lookup: CDR1 SGHDN, CDR2 FVKESK. The CDR3 has 15 residues. CDR3 protein: CASSQRTGPGGGYTF. The CDR3 DNA reads as TGTGCCAGCAGCCAGAGGACAGGGCCAGGAGGTGGCTACACCTTC.

This clone was detected only a few times. This rearrangement joins TRBV5-1 to TRBJ2-2, with D perhaps matching TRBD1 (5 bases). The CDR3 runs 15 residues. CDR1 is SGHRS and CDR2 is YFSETQ in the germline V gene. The germline V and J ends were trimmed by 0 bases and 4 bases, with 10 bases remaining between them. CDR3: CASSLGQQRTGELFF. The CDR3 nucleotides are TGCGCCAGCAGCTTGGGACAGCAACGCACCGGGGAGCTGTTTTTT.

The rearrangement uses TRBV2 and TRBJ1-5; unclear D gene. CDR3 length equals 14 residues. V lost 4 bases to trimming and J lost 2 bases, with 9 bases between them. Germline V lookup: CDR1 SNHLY, CDR2 FYNNEI. This CDR3 reads CASSVRQGNQPQHF. The CDR3 nucleotides read TGTGCCAGCAGTGTACGGCAGGGCAATCAGCCCCAGCATTTT. Using reference TRBV2 and TRBJ1-5 for the parts outside the CDR3, the full variable domain is EPEVTQTPSHQVTQMGQEVILRCVPISNHLYFYWYRQILGQKVEFLVSFYNNEISEKSEIFDDQFSVERPDGSNFTLKIRSTKLEDSAMYFCASSVRQGNQPQHFGDGTRLSIL.

The chain uses TRBV2 and TRBJ1-1; D not certain. Trimming stripped 3 bases from V and 1 base from J, with 9 bases between. The CDR3 runs to 14 residues. Germline V CDR1 and CDR2: SNHLY, FYNNEI. The chain's CDR3 is CASSDGRGNTEAFF. The DNA for the CDR3 is TGTGCCAGCAGTGACGGCCGAGGGAACACTGAAGCTTTCTTT.

The V gene is TRBV9, the J gene TRBJ2-7; possibly TRBD2 for D (6 bases). This CDR3 region has 15 residues. Trimming left V 0 bases short and J 3 bases short, with 13 bases between. CDR1 and CDR2 (germline): SGDLS, YYNGEE. CDR3: CASSVGRDSSYEQYF. The CDR3 nucleotides are TGTGCCAGCAGCGTAGGGCGGGACTCAAGCTACGAGCAGTACTTC. The whole variable domain, remainder taken from reference TRBV9 and TRBJ2-7, is DSGVTQTPKHLITATGQRVTLRCSPRSGDLSVYWYQQSLDQGLQFLIQYYNGEERAKGNILERFSAQQFPDLHSELNLSSLELGDSALYFCASSVGRDSSYEQYFGPGTRLTVT.